A selection of T cell receptor beta chains follows, all from one sample in a study of spatial heterogeneity in lung cancer. TCRdb recomputed calls from the 5' RACE reads with MiXCR, one row per CDR3 protein. Among around 8,800 distinct CDR3 sequences, 5% were seen once, and the ten largest hold approximately 15%. The specimen comprised lung tumor tissue, sampled at surgery. The receptors originated from a female donor with early-stage non-small cell lung cancer. Both conserved end residues are part of each CDR3. The D gene is left open where the match is weak. Rows may omit the clone size; those that give it use once, few, many or a size class.

TGTGCCAGCAGTCTGACTAGCGGGAGGGCCGGTGAGCAGTTCTTC CASSLTSGRAGEQFF TRBD2 TRBJ2-1 TRBV12-3/TRBV12-4 .
TGCGCCAGCAGCTTAGGGACCGCCACCCATGGCTACACCTTC CASSLGTATHGYTF . TRBJ1-2 TRBV5-1 medium-sized
TGCAGTGCTTCCGCCCCGAACACTGAAGCTTTCTTT CSASAPNTEAFF . TRBJ1-1 TRBV20-1 few
TGTGCCAGCGGAACCGGGACATTTCCAGGCGGCTTT CASGTGTFPGGF . TRBJ1-3 TRBV19 few
TGTGCCAGCAGTCGGGGTCCTGGGGCCAACGTCCTGACTTTC CASSRGPGANVLTF . TRBJ2-6 TRBV28 many
TGCAGTGCTAGAGATGGACAGGGGGGTACCGCTTTCTTT CSARDGQGGTAFF TRBD1 TRBJ1-1 TRBV20-1 .
TGCAGTGCTACTAGGCTAGCGGGAGGTGGCTCCTACAATGAGCAGTTCTTC CSATRLAGGGSYNEQFF TRBD2 TRBJ2-1 TRBV20-1 medium-sized
TGTGCCAGCAGCTCCCTTCGAGCTAGCGGCTCTTACAATGAGCAGTTCTTC CASSSLRASGSYNEQFF TRBD2 TRBJ2-1 TRBV11-2 many
TGTGCCAGCAGCTTAGCGGTACATCAAGAGACCCAGTACTTC CASSLAVHQETQYF . TRBJ2-5 TRBV7-9 many
TGTGCCAGCCAGGACAGTGGGGTCTACAATGAGCAGTTCTTC CASQDSGVYNEQFF . TRBJ2-1 TRBV2 many
TGTGCCAGCAGCGTAGAGAGTGATAATGAAAAACTGTTTTTT CASSVESDNEKLFF . TRBJ1-4 TRBV9 medium-sized
TGTGCCAGCAGCCAAATAGGAAGCGGTCTCGTGGCCCAGTACTTC CASSQIGSGLVAQYF . TRBJ2-5 TRBV14 many
TGTGCCAGCAGTGCCCCGGGCCAGGATACGCAGTATTTT CASSAPGQDTQYF . TRBJ2-3 TRBV2 .
TGTGCCAGCAGCCTGAGCCAGGGACAAGAGACCCAGTACTTC CASSLSQGQETQYF . TRBJ2-5 TRBV5-4 many
TGTGCCAGCACCGAGAATACCCAACACAATGAGCAGTTCTTC CASTENTQHNEQFF . TRBJ2-1 TRBV2 many